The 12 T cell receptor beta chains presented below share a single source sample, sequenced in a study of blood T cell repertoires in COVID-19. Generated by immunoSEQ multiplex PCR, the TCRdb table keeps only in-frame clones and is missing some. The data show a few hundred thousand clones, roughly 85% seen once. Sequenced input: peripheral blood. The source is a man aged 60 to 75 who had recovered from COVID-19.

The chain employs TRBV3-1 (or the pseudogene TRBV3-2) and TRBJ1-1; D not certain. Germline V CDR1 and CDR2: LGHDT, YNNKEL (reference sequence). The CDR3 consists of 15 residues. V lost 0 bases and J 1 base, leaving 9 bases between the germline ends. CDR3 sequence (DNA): TGTGCCAGCAGCCAAGATCGGTCGGGGAACACTGAAGCTTTCTTT. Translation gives CASSQDRSGNTEAFF.

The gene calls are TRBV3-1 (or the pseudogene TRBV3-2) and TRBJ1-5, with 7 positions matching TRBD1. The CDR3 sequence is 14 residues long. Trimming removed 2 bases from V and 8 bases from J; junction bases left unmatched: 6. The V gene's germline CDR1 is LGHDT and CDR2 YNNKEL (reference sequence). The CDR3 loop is CASSQTTGTKPQHF. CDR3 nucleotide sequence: TGTGCCAGCAGCCAAACGACAGGGACGAAGCCCCAGCATTTT.

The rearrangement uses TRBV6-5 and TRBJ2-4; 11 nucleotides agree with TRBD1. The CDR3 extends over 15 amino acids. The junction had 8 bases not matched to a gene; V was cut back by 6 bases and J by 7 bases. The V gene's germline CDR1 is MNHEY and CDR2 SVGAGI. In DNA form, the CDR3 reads TGTGCCAGCAGGGATGGACAGGGGGCGGGTAACATTCAGTACTTC. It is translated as CASRDGQGAGNIQYF.

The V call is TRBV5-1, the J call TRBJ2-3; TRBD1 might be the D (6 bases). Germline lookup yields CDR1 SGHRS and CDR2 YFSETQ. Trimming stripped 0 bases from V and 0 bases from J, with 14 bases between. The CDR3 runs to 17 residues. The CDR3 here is CASSLENRVGSTDTQYF. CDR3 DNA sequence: TGCGCCAGCAGCTTGGAGAACAGGGTGGGGAGCACAGATACGCAGTATTTT.

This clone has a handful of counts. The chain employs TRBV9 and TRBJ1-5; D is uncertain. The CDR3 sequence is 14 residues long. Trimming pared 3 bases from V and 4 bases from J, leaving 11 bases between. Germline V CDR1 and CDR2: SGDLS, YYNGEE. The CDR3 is CASSGEGANQPQHF. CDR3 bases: TGTGCCAGCAGCGGAGAGGGAGCAAATCAGCCCCAGCATTTT.

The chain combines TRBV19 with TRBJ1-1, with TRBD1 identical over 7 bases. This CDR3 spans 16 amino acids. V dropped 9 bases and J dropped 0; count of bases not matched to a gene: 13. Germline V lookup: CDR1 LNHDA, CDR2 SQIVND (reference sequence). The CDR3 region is CASRYRGLTVNTEAFF. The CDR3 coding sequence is TGTGCCAGCCGATATAGGGGGCTCACCGTGAACACTGAAGCTTTCTTT.

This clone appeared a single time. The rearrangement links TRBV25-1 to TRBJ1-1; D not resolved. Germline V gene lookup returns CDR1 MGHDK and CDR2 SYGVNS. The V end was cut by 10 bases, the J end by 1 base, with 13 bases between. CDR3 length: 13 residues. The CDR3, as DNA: TGTGCCACCAGGACTAAAGGGAACACTGAAGCTTTCTTT. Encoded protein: CATRTKGNTEAFF.

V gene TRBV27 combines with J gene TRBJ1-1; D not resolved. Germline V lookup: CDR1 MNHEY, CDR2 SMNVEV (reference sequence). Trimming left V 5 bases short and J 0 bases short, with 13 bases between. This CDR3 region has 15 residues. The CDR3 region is CASSASGGLNTEAFF. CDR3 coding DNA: TGTGCCAGCAGTGCCTCTGGAGGGTTGAACACTGAAGCTTTCTTT.

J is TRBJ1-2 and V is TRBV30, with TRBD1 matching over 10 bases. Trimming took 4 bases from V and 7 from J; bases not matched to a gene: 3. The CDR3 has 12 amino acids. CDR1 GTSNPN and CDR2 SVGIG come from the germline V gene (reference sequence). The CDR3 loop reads CAWMGQGFGYTF. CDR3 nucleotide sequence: TGTGCCTGGATGGGACAGGGGTTTGGCTACACCTTC.

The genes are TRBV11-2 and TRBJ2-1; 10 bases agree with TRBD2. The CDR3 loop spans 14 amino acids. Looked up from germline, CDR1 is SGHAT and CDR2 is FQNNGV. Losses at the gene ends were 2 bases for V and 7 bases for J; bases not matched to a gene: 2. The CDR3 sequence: CASSLLAGVNEQFF. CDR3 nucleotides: TGTGCCAGCAGCTTACTAGCGGGGGTTAATGAGCAGTTCTTC. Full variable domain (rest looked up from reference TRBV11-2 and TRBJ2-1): EAGVAQSPRYKIIEKRQSVAFWCNPISGHATLYWYQQILGQGPKLLIQFQNNGVVDDSQLPKDRFSAERLKGVDSTLKIQPAKLEDSAVYLCASSLLAGVNEQFFGPGTRLTVL.

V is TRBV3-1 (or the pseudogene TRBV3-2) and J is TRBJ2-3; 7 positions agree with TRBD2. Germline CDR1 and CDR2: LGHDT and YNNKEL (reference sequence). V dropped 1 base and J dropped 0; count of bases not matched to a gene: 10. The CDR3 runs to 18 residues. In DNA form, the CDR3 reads TGTGCCAGCAGCCAAGTTCTGGGGGGAGGGTCTAGCACAGATACGCAGTATTTT. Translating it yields CASSQVLGGGSSTDTQYF.

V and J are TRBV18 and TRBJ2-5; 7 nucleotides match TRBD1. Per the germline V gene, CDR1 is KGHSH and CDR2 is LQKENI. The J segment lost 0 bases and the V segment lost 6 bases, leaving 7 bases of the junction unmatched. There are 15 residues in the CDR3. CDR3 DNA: TGTGCCAGCTCCAAAATCGGGACAGACCAAGAGACCCAGTACTTC. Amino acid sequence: CASSKIGTDQETQYF.